The T cell receptor beta chain under discussion was sequenced for a study of blood T cell repertoires in COVID-19. Study summary: Acute-phase and convalescent COVID-19 samples originated in the United States, Italy and Spain.

The CDR3 runs to 13 residues. The V and J ends lost 8 bases and 5 bases respectively, with 15 bases between them. Authors' analysis steps: Amplification of reference gene primers was used by the study to estimate nucleated cell counts. Libraries were prepared by immunoSEQ multiplex PCR; TCRdb keeps only in-frame clonotypes and omits some of them. V, J and clone size are taken as reported in that table, and D and trimming were inferred from the DNA itself. Of about 82,000 clones in the sample, approximately 90% were seen once. Participants spanned ages about 18 to 100 years and resided in 24 US areas. Cohorts were determined from participant-reported clinical history.

The sequencing input was PBMCs or T cells enriched from blood (not recorded which). This clonotype was sampled from a woman in her forties or fifties with acute COVID-19. This chain links TRBV12-3 or TRBV12-4 with TRBJ1-1; tentative D call: TRBD1 (6 bases). The CDR3: CASGWYRATEAFF. CDR3 sequence (DNA): TGTGCCAGCGGCTGGTACAGGGCGACTGAAGCTTTCTTT.